In its sample, the clone carrying this T cell receptor beta chain was seen many times. These data originate in a study of T cells in Graves' hyperthyroidism and ophthalmopathy. Study details: Peripheral blood was taken when the disease was first diagnosed, before any treatment began.

Amplification of TCR beta CDR3 regions used RNA as the template. HTBI primers were employed in a first-round RT-PCR of the TCR CDR3. TCRdb re-derived calls from the multiplex PCR reads in MiXCR, one entry per CDR3 protein. The repertoire holds around 420,000 distinct CDR3 sequences, with around 14% as singletons. This CDR3 contains 13 residues. CDR1 and CDR2 from the germline V gene are MDHEN and SYDVKM. The ends were cut back, 3 bases at V and 7 bases at J, with 12 bases in the middle. Diagnosis of hyperthyroidism was new in patients aged 18 to 65, and its duration was under 2 months. The authors took PBMCs from 10 ml fresh peripheral blood.

Sequencing was carried out using blood. This receptor was taken from a woman aged 18-30 years with Graves' hyperthyroidism. The J gene is TRBJ1-2, the V gene TRBV28, with a possible D match to TRBD1 (6 bases). CDR3 DNA: TGTGCCAGCAGTTTCGGCGGACAGATTGGCTACACCTTC. Translated: CASSFGGQIGYTF.